What follows are 8 T cell receptor beta chains derived from one specimen sequenced in a study of vaccination effects on CD4 cells after COVID-19. Sequencing was performed with immunoSEQ multiplex PCR; in TCRdb, only in-frame clones are kept and a portion is missing. The sample comprises around 50,000 clones, under 85% of which are singletons, and approximately 5.4% rests with the top ten. These receptors have no identified antigens. Investigators separated out CD4+ T cells once approximately 9 days of culture had passed. This person's SARS-CoV-2 infection, confirmed by PCR, occurred between March and December 2020. The participants, recipients of two vaccine doses, got either BNT162b2 or mRNA-1273. Source: CD4+ T cells from PBMCs cultured without peptide, taken after COVID-19 vaccination. Every receptor here comes from a human donor who had a prior SARS-CoV-2 infection.

In its sample, this clone was seen once. The rearrangement joins TRBV12-3 or TRBV12-4 to TRBJ1-2; no reliable D call. The CDR3 contains 13 residues. V lost 6 bases and J 7 bases, leaving 15 bases between the germline ends. For the CDR3, the DNA is TGTGCCAGCAGACCCCCTCTGGGTGTTGGCTACACCTTC. This codes for CASRPPLGVGYTF.

The rearrangement joins TRBV7-2 to TRBJ2-3, with D perhaps matching TRBD2 (5 bases). CDR3 length: 16 residues. From germline, CDR1 is SGHTA and CDR2 FQGNSA. V shed 4 bases and J shed 3 bases, with 17 bases lying between them. This CDR3 is CASSWTFGSRTDTQYF. As DNA, the CDR3 is TGTGCCAGCAGCTGGACTTTTGGGAGCCGGACAGATACGCAGTATTTT.

The genes are TRBV4-1 and TRBJ1-1; 7 bases fit TRBD1. This CDR3 has 16 amino acids. Germline V lookup: CDR1 MGHRA, CDR2 YSYEKL. V gave up 5 bases and J gave up 0 bases; unmatched junction bases: 9. The CDR3 nucleotides are TGCGCCAGCAGCTCCACCCCGACAGGGTTGAACACTGAAGCTTTCTTT. Amino acids: CASSSTPTGLNTEAFF.

The genes are TRBV7-9 and TRBJ1-4; D perhaps matches TRBD1 (6 bases). The CDR3 loop spans 15 amino acids. Deletions cut 5 bases from V and 5 bases from J, with 15 bases between. Per germline, CDR1 SEHNR and CDR2 FQNEAQ (reference sequence). DNA for the CDR3: TGTGCCAGCAGCCCAGGACAGACCTTAAATGAAAAACTGTTTTTT. Residues: CASSPGQTLNEKLFF.

The chain joins TRBV7-2 to TRBJ1-5; D gene uncertain. V lost 1 base and J lost 9, with 16 bases in between. The CDR3 is 15 residues long. Germline V lookup: CDR1 SGHTA, CDR2 FQGNSA. CDR3 DNA: TGTGCCAGCAGCTTAGATCGGGGAATCCCTCGGCCCCAGCATTTT. Protein sequence: CASSLDRGIPRPQHF.

This chain joins TRBV5-1 and TRBJ1-1, with D unclear. The CDR3 contains 14 residues. Per the germline V gene, CDR1 is SGHRS and CDR2 is YFSETQ. Trimming stripped 0 bases from V and 4 bases from J, with 10 bases between. The CDR3 bases are TGCGCCAGCAGCTTGGGGTCGGAAGGCACTGAAGCTTTCTTT. This sequence encodes CASSLGSEGTEAFF.

This CDR3 reads CASSPLSGGGVYADTQYF. The CDR3 DNA follows: TGTGCCAGCAGCCCTCTATCTGGGGGCGGTGTTTATGCAGATACGCAGTATTTT. V and J are TRBV7-9 and TRBJ2-3; tentatively, D is TRBD1 (6 bases). The ends were cut back, 5 bases at V and 4 bases at J, with 25 bases in the middle. This CDR3 contains 18 residues. CDR1 SEHNR and CDR2 FQNEAQ come from the germline V gene (reference sequence).

The CDR3 nucleotides are TGTGCCAGCAGCCAAGATCTGGCTGATTCGCAGACCCAGTACTTC. The encoded protein is CASSQDLADSQTQYF. The rearrangement links TRBV3-1 (or the pseudogene TRBV3-2) to TRBJ2-5; D unresolved. The length of the CDR3 is 15 residues. Germline CDR1 and CDR2: LGHDT and YNNKEL (reference sequence). With 0 bases removed from V and 6 bases from J, the gap between germline ends came to 14 bases.